This T cell receptor beta chain was recorded in a study of blood T cells in healthy people across ages. A note on this clonotype: Its matching antigen is unknown.

A sample-barcoded 5' primer and a J-beta primer mix were used in a second PCR of roughly 7 to 11 cycles. Each cDNA molecule was tagged by a template-switch adaptor with 12 random nucleotides. Each CDR3 protein is one row after TCRdb ran MiXCR on the 5' RACE reads. This sample has about 1.7 million distinct CDR3 sequences, with roughly 30% found just once. Notes on the study in general: More naive CD4+ cells and higher diversity marked long-lived donors relative to aged donors. Estimated diversity, derived from one million T cells, was regarded as an underestimate.

For every donor, a draw yielded around 10 milliliters of peripheral blood. From germline, CDR1 is WNHNN and CDR2 SYGVQD (reference sequence). This CDR3 is built from 14 residues. Trimming pared 3 bases from V and 10 bases from J, leaving 16 bases between. The chain has TRBV10-1 and TRBJ2-1; a possible D gene is TRBD1 (5 bases). The receptor comes from a woman aged 25 to 39 in good health. Sequenced sample: blood. CDR3 sequence (DNA): TGCGCCAGCAGTGATTTGGACAACCTCTACGAGCAGTTCTTC. Its protein product is CASSDLDNLYEQFF.